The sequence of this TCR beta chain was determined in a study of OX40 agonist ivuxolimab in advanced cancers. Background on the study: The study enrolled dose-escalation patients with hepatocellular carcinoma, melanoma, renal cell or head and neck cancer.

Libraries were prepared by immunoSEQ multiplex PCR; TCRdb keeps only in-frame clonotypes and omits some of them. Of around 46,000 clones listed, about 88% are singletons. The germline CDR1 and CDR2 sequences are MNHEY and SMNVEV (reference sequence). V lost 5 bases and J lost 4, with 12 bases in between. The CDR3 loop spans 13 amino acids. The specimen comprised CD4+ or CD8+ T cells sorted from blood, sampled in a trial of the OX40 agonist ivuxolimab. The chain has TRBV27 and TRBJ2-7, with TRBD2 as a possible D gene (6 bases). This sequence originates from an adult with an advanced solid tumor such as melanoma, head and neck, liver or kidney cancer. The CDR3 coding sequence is TGTGCCAGCAGTAAAGTTGGGGGGTACGAGCAGTACTTC. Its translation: CASSKVGGYEQYF.